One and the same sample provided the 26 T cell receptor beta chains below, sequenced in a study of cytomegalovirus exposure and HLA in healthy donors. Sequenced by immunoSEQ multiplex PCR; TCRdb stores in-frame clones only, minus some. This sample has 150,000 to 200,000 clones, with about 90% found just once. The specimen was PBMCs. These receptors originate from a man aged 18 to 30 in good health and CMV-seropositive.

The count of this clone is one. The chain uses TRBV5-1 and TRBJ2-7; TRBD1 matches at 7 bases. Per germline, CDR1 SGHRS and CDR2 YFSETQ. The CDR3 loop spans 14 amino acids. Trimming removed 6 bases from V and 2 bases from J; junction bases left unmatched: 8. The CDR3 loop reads CASNPGQSPYEQYF. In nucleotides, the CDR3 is TGCGCCAGCAACCCGGGACAGTCACCCTACGAGCAGTACTTC. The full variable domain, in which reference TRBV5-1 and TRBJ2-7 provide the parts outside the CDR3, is KAGVTQTPRYLIKTRGQQVTLSCSPISGHRSVSWYQQTPGQGLQFLFEYFSETQRNKGNFPGRFSGRQFSNSRSEMNVSTLELGDSALYLCASNPGQSPYEQYFGPGTRLTVT.

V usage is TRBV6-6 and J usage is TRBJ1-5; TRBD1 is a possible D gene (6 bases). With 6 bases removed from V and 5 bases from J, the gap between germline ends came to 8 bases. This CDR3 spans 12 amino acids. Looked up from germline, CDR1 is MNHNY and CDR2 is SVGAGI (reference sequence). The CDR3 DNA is TGTGCCAGCAGACAGGGAGATCAGCCCCAGCATTTT. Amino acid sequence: CASRQGDQPQHF.

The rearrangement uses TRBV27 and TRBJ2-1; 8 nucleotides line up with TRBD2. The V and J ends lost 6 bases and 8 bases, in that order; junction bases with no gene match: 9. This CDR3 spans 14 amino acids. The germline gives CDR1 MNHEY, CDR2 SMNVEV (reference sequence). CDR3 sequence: CASRTWREEHEQFF. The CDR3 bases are TGTGCCAGCAGAACATGGCGGGAGGAACATGAGCAGTTCTTC.

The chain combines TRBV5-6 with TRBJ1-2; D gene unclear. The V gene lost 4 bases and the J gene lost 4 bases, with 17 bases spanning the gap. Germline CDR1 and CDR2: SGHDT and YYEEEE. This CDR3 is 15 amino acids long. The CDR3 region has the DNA TGTGCCAGCAGCCTAGGTGGAGGGCCGTCCTATGGCTACACCTTC. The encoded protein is CASSLGGGPSYGYTF.

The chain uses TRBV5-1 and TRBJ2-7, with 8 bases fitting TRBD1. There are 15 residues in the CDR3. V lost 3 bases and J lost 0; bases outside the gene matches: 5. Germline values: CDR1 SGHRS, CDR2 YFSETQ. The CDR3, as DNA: TGCGCCAGCAGCTCCGGAACAGGGGGCTCCTACGAGCAGTACTTC. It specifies CASSSGTGGSYEQYF.

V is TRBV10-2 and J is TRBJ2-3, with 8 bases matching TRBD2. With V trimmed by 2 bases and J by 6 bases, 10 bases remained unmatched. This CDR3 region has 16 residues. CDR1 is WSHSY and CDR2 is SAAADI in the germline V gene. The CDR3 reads CASSEVVGRDGDTQYF. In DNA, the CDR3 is TGCGCCAGCAGTGAGGTAGTCGGGAGGGACGGCGATACGCAGTATTTT.

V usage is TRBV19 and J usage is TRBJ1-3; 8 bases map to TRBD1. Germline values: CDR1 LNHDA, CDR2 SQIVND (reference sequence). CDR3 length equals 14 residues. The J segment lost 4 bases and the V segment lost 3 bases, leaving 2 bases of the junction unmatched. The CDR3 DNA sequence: TGTGCCAGTAGTATTAACAGGGGGGGAAACACCATATATTTT. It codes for CASSINRGGNTIYF.

The CDR3 protein is CASSWWTSGRDTDTQYF. DNA for the CDR3: TGTGCCAGCAGCTGGTGGACTAGCGGGAGGGACACAGATACGCAGTATTTT. The chain has TRBV11-3 and TRBJ2-3, with 15 bases matching TRBD2. The CDR3 is 17 amino acids. V was pared by 4 bases and J by 2 bases, with 4 bases of the junction left unmatched. Germline V gene sequence: CDR1 SGHNT, CDR2 YENEEA.

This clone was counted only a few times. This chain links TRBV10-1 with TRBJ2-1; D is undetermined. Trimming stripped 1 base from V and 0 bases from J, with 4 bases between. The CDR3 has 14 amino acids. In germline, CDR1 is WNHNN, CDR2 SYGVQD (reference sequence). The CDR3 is CASSEFSSYNEQFF. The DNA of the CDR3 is TGCGCCAGCAGTGAGTTCAGCTCCTACAATGAGCAGTTCTTC.

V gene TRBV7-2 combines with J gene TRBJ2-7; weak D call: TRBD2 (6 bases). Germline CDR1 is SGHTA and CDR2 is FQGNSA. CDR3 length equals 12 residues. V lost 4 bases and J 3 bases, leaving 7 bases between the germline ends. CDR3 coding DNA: TGTGCCAGCAGCTGGGACTTCTACGAGCAGTACTTC. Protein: CASSWDFYEQYF.

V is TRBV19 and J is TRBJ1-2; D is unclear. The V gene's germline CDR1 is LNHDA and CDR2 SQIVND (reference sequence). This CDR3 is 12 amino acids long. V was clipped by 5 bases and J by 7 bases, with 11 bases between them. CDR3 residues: CASSFPGSGYTF. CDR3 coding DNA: TGTGCCAGTAGTTTCCCCGGGTCTGGCTACACCTTC.

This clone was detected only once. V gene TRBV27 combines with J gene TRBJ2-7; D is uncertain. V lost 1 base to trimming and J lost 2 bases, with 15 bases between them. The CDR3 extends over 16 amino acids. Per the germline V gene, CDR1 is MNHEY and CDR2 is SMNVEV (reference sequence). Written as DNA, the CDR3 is TGTGCCAGCAGTTTATTCGGCAGGCCCGAGACCTACGAGCAGTACTTC. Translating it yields CASSLFGRPETYEQYF.

The CDR3 nucleotides are TGTGCCAGCAGTAAAATAGGGGGTGGCAATCAGCCCCAGCATTTT. Translated: CASSKIGGGNQPQHF. The chain combines TRBV7-9 with TRBJ1-5; possibly TRBD1 for D (6 bases). The V end was cut by 6 bases, the J end by 2 bases, with 14 bases between. The germline V gene has CDR1 SEHNR and CDR2 FQNEAQ (reference sequence). This CDR3 is 15 amino acids long. Filled out from reference TRBV7-9 and TRBJ1-5, the complete variable domain reads DTGVSQNPRHKITKRGQNVTFRCDPISEHNRLYWYRQTLGQGPEFLTYFQNEAQLEKSRLLSDRFSAERPKGSFSTLEIQRTEQGDSAMYLCASSKIGGGNQPQHFGDGTRLSIL.

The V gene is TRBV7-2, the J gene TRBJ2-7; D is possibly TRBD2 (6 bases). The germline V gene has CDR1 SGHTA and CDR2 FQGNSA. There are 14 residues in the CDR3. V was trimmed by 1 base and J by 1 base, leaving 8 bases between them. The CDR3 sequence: CASSLGGTSYEQYF. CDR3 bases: TGTGCCAGCAGCTTAGGGGGGACTTCCTACGAGCAGTACTTC.

In DNA form, the CDR3 reads TGTGCCAGCAGCAAACAGGGTGCGGTAGAGACCCAGTACTTC. It is translated as CASSKQGAVETQYF. J is TRBJ2-5 and V is TRBV7-9; weak D call: TRBD1 (6 bases). There are 14 residues in the CDR3. V lost 5 bases to trimming and J lost 4 bases, with 14 bases between them. From germline, CDR1 is SEHNR and CDR2 FQNEAQ (reference sequence).

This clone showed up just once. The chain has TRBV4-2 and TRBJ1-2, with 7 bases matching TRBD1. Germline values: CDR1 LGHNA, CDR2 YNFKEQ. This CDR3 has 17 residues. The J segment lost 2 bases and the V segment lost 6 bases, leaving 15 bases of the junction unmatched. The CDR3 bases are TGTGCCAGCAGGGGCCCCGGACAGGAAACTAAAAACTATGGCTACACCTTC. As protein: CASRGPGQETKNYGYTF.

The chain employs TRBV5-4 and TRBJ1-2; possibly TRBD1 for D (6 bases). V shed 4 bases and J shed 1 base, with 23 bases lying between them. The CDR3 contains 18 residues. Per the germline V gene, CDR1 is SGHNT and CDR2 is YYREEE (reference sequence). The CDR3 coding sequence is TGTGCCAGCAGCCCCCCTCCGGGACAAGGGGATCTTAACTATGGCTACACCTTC. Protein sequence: CASSPPPGQGDLNYGYTF.

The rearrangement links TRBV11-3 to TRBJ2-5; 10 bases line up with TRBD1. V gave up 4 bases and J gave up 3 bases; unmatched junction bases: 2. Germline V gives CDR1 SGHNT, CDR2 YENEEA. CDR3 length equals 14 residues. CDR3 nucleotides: TGTGCCAGCAGCTACGGGACAGGGGAAGAGACCCAGTACTTC. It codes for CASSYGTGEETQYF.

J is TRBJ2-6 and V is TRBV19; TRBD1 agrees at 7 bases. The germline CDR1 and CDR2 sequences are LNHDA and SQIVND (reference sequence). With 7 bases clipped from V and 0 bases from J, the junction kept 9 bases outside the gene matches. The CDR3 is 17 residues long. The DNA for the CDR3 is TGTGCCAGTAAACGACAGGGATCTAGCTCTGGGGCCAACGTCCTGACTTTC. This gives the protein CASKRQGSSSGANVLTF.

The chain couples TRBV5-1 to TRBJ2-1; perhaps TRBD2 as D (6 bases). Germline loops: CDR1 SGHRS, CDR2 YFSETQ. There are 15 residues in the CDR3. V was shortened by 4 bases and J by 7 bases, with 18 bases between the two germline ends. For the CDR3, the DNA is TGCGCCAGCAGCCTAGTCCCGGGACTCCTAAATGAGCAGTTCTTC. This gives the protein CASSLVPGLLNEQFF.

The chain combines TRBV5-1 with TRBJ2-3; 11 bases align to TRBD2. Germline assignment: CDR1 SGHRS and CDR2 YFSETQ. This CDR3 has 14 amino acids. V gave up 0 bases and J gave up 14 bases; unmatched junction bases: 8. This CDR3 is CASSLVLAGAEWYF. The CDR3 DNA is TGCGCCAGCAGCTTGGTACTAGCGGGGGCGGAATGGTATTTT.

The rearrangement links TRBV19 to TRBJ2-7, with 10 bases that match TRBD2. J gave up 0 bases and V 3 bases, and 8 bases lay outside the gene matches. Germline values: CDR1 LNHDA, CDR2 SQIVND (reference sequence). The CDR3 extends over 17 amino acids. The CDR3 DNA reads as TGTGCCAGTAGTATCAGCGGGAGGGCTCAAGGCTCCTACGAGCAGTACTTC. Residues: CASSISGRAQGSYEQYF. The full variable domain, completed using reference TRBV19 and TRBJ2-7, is DGGITQSPKYLFRKEGQNVTLSCEQNLNHDAMYWYRQDPGQGLRLIYYSQIVNDFQKGDIAEGYSVSREKKESFPLTVTSAQKNPTAFYLCASSISGRAQGSYEQYFGPGTRLTVT.

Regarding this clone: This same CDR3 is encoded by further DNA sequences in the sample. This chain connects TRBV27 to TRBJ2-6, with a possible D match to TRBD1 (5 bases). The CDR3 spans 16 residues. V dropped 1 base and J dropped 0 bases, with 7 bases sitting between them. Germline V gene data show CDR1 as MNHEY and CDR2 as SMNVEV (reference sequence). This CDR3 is CASSLYRSSGANVLTF. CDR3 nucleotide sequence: TGTGCCAGCAGTTTATACAGGTCCTCTGGGGCCAACGTCCTGACTTTC. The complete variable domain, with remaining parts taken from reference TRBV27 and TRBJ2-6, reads EAQVTQNPRYLITVTGKKLTVTCSQNMNHEYMSWYRQDPGLGLRQIYYSMNVEVTDKGDVPEGYKVSRKEKRNFPLILESPSPNQTSLYFCASSLYRSSGANVLTFGAGSRLTVL.

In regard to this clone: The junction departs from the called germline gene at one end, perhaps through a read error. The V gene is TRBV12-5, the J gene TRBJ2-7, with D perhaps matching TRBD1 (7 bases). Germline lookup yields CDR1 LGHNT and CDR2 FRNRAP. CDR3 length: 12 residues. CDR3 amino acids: CASGSQGEAPNF. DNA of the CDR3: TGTGCTAGTGGTTCCCAGGGGGAGGCCCCCAACTTC. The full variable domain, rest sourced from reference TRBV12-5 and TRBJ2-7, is DARVTQTPRHKVTEMGQEVTMRCQPILGHNTVFWYRQTMMQGLELLAYFRNRAPLDDSGMPKDRFSAEMPDATLATLKIQPSEPRDSAVYFCASGSQGEAPNFGPGTRLTVT.

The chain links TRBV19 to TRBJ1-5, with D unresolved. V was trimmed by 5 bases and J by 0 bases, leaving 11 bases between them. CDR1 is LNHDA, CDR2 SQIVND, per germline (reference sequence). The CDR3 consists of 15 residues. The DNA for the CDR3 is TGTGCCAGTAGTGAACAGCCGCTTAGCAATCAGCCCCAGCATTTT. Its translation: CASSEQPLSNQPQHF.

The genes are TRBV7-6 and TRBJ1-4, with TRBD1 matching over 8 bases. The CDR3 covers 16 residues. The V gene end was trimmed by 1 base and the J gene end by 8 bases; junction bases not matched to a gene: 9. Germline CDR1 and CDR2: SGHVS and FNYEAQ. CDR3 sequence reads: CASSLDPRGQEEKLFF. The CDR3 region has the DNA TGTGCCAGCAGCTTAGACCCCAGGGGGCAAGAAGAAAAACTGTTTTTT.